Each of the 8 T cell receptor beta chains below was sequenced from the same sample in a study of blood T cell repertoires in COVID-19. This table comes from immunoSEQ multiplex PCR, and its TCRdb copy is limited to in-frame clones, with some not included. The table records around 380,000 clones, around 87% of them present only once. Sequenced sample: PBMCs or T cells enriched from blood (not recorded which). These receptors all come from a man aged 30 to 39 who had recovered from COVID-19.

This chain joins TRBV3-1 (or the pseudogene TRBV3-2) and TRBJ1-2; 7 bases are shared with TRBD1. The CDR3 totals 13 residues. The V segment lost 4 bases and the J segment 8 bases; nucleotides outside the gene matches: 7. Germline loops: CDR1 LGHDT, CDR2 YNNKEL (reference sequence). In DNA, the CDR3 is TGTGCCAGCAGCCCGGGGCAGGGGGGAGGCTACACCTTC. Protein sequence: CASSPGQGGGYTF.

V and J are TRBV3-1 (or the pseudogene TRBV3-2) and TRBJ2-7; tentative D call: TRBD2 (6 bases). Per germline, CDR1 LGHDT and CDR2 YNNKEL (reference sequence). The germline V and J ends were trimmed by 9 bases and 6 bases, with 18 bases remaining between them. The CDR3 sequence is 13 residues long. The CDR3, as DNA: TGTGCCAGTAGGATTAATAGCGGTGGCGAGCAGTACTTC. This translates into CASRINSGGEQYF.

The gene calls are TRBV7-2 and TRBJ2-4, with D possibly being TRBD2 (6 bases). This CDR3 spans 15 amino acids. From germline, CDR1 is SGHTA and CDR2 FQGNSA. V was clipped by 5 bases and J by 7 bases, with 18 bases between them. CDR3 DNA sequence: TGTGCCAGCAGCCCCCAGAGGAGGGTTGGGAACATTCAGTACTTC. It is translated as CASSPQRRVGNIQYF.

This clone came up a few times. J is TRBJ1-5 and V is TRBV6-5; D is possibly TRBD1 (5 bases). Germline V gives CDR1 MNHEY, CDR2 SVGAGI. This CDR3 contains 15 residues. With 5 bases removed from V and 0 bases from J, the gap between germline ends came to 11 bases. CDR3 DNA sequence: TGTGCCAGCAGTCTTGGACAATATAGCAATCAGCCCCAGCATTTT. Translated, it gives CASSLGQYSNQPQHF.

Comments on this clone: Different DNA sequences within this sample yield the same CDR3. J is TRBJ2-7 and V is TRBV5-1; D gene unclear. Trimming took off 5 bases at V and 0 bases at J, with 12 bases between the two ends. Germline values: CDR1 SGHRS, CDR2 YFSETQ. This CDR3 region has 14 residues. The CDR3 region has the DNA TGCGCCAGCAGTCCCGGCCCTAGCTCCTACGAGCAGTACTTC. Translation: CASSPGPSSYEQYF.

This CDR3 is CASSHSTGNYGYTF. The CDR3 DNA follows: TGTGCCAGCTCACATTCGACAGGGAACTATGGCTACACCTTC. V is TRBV18 and J is TRBJ1-2, with TRBD1 matching over 7 bases. The germline V gene has CDR1 KGHSH and CDR2 LQKENI. V was pared by 4 bases and J by 2 bases, with 4 bases of the junction left unmatched. The CDR3 length is 14 residues.

This chain joins TRBV25-1 and TRBJ2-1; D is perhaps TRBD2 (6 bases). The CDR3 sequence is 16 residues long. CDR1 and CDR2 (germline): MGHDK, SYGVNS. V was clipped by 3 bases and J by 4 bases, with 16 bases between them. The CDR3 bases are TGTGCCAGCAGTGAGGGGAGGTTGGAACCATACAATGAGCAGTTCTTC. Its protein is CASSEGRLEPYNEQFF.

Only a few counts were recorded for this clone. The chain uses TRBV19 and TRBJ2-6; possible D gene TRBD1, 7 bases. This CDR3 region has 18 residues. Between the trimmed V and J ends, which lost 5 bases and 3 bases, there was a span of 20 bases. CDR1 and CDR2 (germline): LNHDA, SQIVND (reference sequence). The CDR3 bases are TGTGCCAGTAGTGCATCAGGGGGAGGTTTCGTTGGGGCCAACGTCCTGACTTTC. Translating it yields CASSASGGGFVGANVLTF.